The 32 T cell receptor beta chains given below trace back to one sample, sequenced in a study of shared clonotypes between healthy human individuals. The method was immunoSEQ multiplex PCR; TCRdb's version includes in-frame clones alone and lacks a portion of them. The table records some 2,100,000 clones, 85% to 95% of them present only once. CD8 cells regarded as naive lacked CD45RO, were positively chosen for CCR7, and omitted terminally differentiated effector memory CD45RA+ cells. The sequenced sample consisted of naive CD8+ T cells from PBMCs. These receptors all stem from a man aged 18-30 years in good health. Some clones in this sample may be carry-over from other donors' samples.

The chain links TRBV18 to TRBJ2-5; D uncertain. Judging by the DNA end, TRBJ2-7 fits better; the J call may be wrong. The CDR3 extends over 14 amino acids. In germline, CDR1 is KGHSH, CDR2 LQKENI. CDR3 protein: CASSPRQSSYEQYF. The CDR3 region has the DNA TGTGCCAGCTCACCACGGCAGAGCTCCTACGAGCAGTACTTC.

The count of this clone is one. The chain joins TRBV30 to TRBJ2-5, with 8 bases that match TRBD2. V lost 1 base and J lost 0; bases outside the gene matches: 10. Per germline, CDR1 GTSNPN and CDR2 SVGIG (reference sequence). The length of the CDR3 is 17 residues. Here the CDR3 DNA reads TGTGCCTGGAGTGCGGGCACTAGCGGCTGGTACCAAGAGACCCAGTACTTC. Amino acid sequence: CAWSAGTSGWYQETQYF.

This chain uses TRBV5-4 with TRBJ2-7; D is perhaps TRBD1 (5 bases). CDR3 length: 13 residues. Germline CDR1 SGHNT, CDR2 YYREEE (reference sequence). The V end was cut by 4 bases, the J end by 3 bases, with 11 bases between. The CDR3: CASSLGHRYEQYF. The CDR3 region has the DNA TGTGCCAGCAGCCTCGGACATCGCTACGAGCAGTACTTC.

The rearrangement links TRBV6-5 to TRBJ2-7; D call uncertain. The CDR3 is made up of 15 amino acids. Germline values: CDR1 MNHEY, CDR2 SVGAGI. V was clipped by 6 bases and J by 2 bases, with 17 bases between them. The CDR3 sequence is CASRDRRGPPYEQYF. The CDR3 region has the DNA TGTGCCAGCAGGGACCGGCGTGGGCCGCCCTACGAGCAGTACTTC.

The chain uses TRBV5-1 and TRBJ2-7, with 7 positions matching TRBD1. The CDR3 covers 14 residues. Looked up from germline, CDR1 is SGHRS and CDR2 is YFSETQ. With V trimmed by 5 bases and J by 3 bases, 8 bases remained unmatched. This chain's CDR3 is CASSEDRSIYEQYF. The DNA of the CDR3 is TGCGCCAGCAGTGAGGACAGGTCTATCTACGAGCAGTACTTC.

V and J are TRBV19 and TRBJ2-7, with 7 bases that match TRBD2. CDR1 and CDR2 (germline): LNHDA, SQIVND (reference sequence). This CDR3 region has 15 residues. Trimming cost V 4 bases and J 2 bases; bases outside gene matches: 8. CDR3 nucleotide sequence: TGTGCCAGTAGTAACGATCGCGGGGGAGCCTACGAGCAGTACTTC. It specifies CASSNDRGGAYEQYF.

As DNA, the CDR3 is TGTGCCAGCAGCTTGATTGGCAGATTGGCGGGGTCCTACGAGCAGTACTTC. Protein product: CASSLIGRLAGSYEQYF. This chain joins TRBV5-6 and TRBJ2-7; TRBD2 is a possible D gene (6 bases). Germline-derived CDR1 and CDR2 are SGHDT and YYEEEE. The V and J ends lost 1 base and 1 base respectively, with 18 bases between them. This CDR3 spans 17 amino acids.

The rearrangement uses TRBV4-1 and TRBJ2-1; a possible D gene is TRBD2 (6 bases). Germline CDR1 MGHRA, CDR2 YSYEKL. Deletions cut 6 bases from V and 8 bases from J, with 14 bases between. The CDR3 runs to 13 residues. The CDR3 spells CASSIGGDYEQFF. The CDR3 DNA reads TGCGCCAGCAGTATAGGAGGGGACTATGAGCAGTTCTTC.

The chain carries TRBV19 and TRBJ1-1; D is undetermined. The CDR3 sequence is 15 residues long. The germline CDR1 and CDR2 sequences are LNHDA and SQIVND (reference sequence). With 10 bases removed from V and 1 base from J, the gap between germline ends came to 19 bases. The CDR3 DNA reads TGTGCCACACGGCAGGATCCGGGAAGGAACACTGAAGCTTTCTTT. This sequence encodes CATRQDPGRNTEAFF.

The J gene is TRBJ2-1, the V gene TRBV28; D possibly corresponds to TRBD1 (5 bases). The V end lost 6 bases, the J end lost 2 bases, and 14 bases lay between the germline ends. There are 15 residues in the CDR3. Looked up from germline, CDR1 is MDHEN and CDR2 is SYDVKM. The CDR3 loop reads CASSPRVRTYNEQFF. The CDR3 DNA sequence: TGTGCCAGCAGCCCCAGGGTTCGCACCTACAATGAGCAGTTCTTC.

The chain employs TRBV5-4 and TRBJ2-5; either TRBD1 or TRBD2 may fit D (6 bases each). The V gene's germline CDR1 is SGHNT and CDR2 YYREEE (reference sequence). The CDR3 spans 15 residues. V lost 2 bases and J 0 bases, leaving 11 bases between the germline ends. DNA for the CDR3: TGTGCCAGCAGCTTCGGAGGGGGGTACCAAGAGACCCAGTACTTC. Residues: CASSFGGGYQETQYF.

V is TRBV6-6 and J is TRBJ2-7; 12 bases match TRBD1. Germline-derived CDR1 and CDR2 are MNHNY and SVGAGI (reference sequence). This CDR3 has 15 amino acids. V was clipped by 6 bases and J by 3 bases; unmatched bases: 6. In DNA form, the CDR3 reads TGTGCCAGCAGCCCGGGACAGGGGGCTAGCTACGAGCAGTACTTC. Translating it yields CASSPGQGASYEQYF.

This chain uses TRBV28 with TRBJ1-4; D is unresolved. Per germline, CDR1 MDHEN and CDR2 SYDVKM. Trimming left V 1 base short and J 4 bases short, with 7 bases between. The CDR3 is made up of 14 amino acids. CDR3 residues: CASSLYSLNEKLFF. The CDR3 DNA is TGTGCCAGCAGTTTATACAGCCTTAATGAAAAACTGTTTTTT.

The chain is built from TRBV11-2 and TRBJ1-1; 7 bases agree with TRBD1. The CDR3 consists of 16 residues. With 5 bases clipped from V and 4 bases from J, the junction kept 13 bases outside the gene matches. Germline V gene data show CDR1 as SGHAT and CDR2 as FQNNGV. The CDR3 nucleotides read TGTGCCAGCAGCCTCTGGGACAGCCACCGGGCCACTGAAGCTTTCTTT. Amino acid sequence: CASSLWDSHRATEAFF.

CDR3 amino acids: CAISETLADRGYGYTF. In nucleotides, the CDR3 is TGTGCCATCAGCGAAACCCTCGCGGACAGAGGCTATGGCTACACCTTC. V and J are TRBV10-3 and TRBJ1-2, with D possibly matching TRBD1 (6 bases). The CDR3 consists of 16 residues. CDR1 is ENHRY, CDR2 SYGVKD, per germline. Deletions cut 6 bases from V and 4 bases from J, with 21 bases between.

V is TRBV4-2 and J is TRBJ1-2; 9 nucleotides align to TRBD1. The V gene end was trimmed by 0 bases and the J gene end by 8 bases; junction bases not matched to a gene: 7. The CDR3 is made up of 15 amino acids. Germline assignment: CDR1 LGHNA and CDR2 YNFKEQ. For the CDR3, the DNA is TGTGCCAGCAGCCAAGATGAGGGGACAGGGTACGGCTACACCTTC. Protein: CASSQDEGTGYGYTF.

The V call is TRBV7-8, the J call TRBJ2-3; D is possibly TRBD2 (5 bases). Germline V gives CDR1 SGHVS, CDR2 FQNEAQ. Deletions cut 5 bases from V and 6 bases from J, with 12 bases between. The CDR3 runs 13 residues. The DNA for the CDR3 is TGTGCCAGCAGCCCCGGAGCGGTGGATACGCAGTATTTT. It codes for CASSPGAVDTQYF. Full variable domain (rest looked up from reference TRBV7-8 and TRBJ2-3): GAGVSQSPRYKVAKRGQDVALRCDPISGHVSLFWYQQALGQGPEFLTYFQNEAQLDKSGLPSDRFFAERPEGSVSTLKIQRTQQEDSAVYLCASSPGAVDTQYFGPGTRLTVL.

This chain connects TRBV5-1 to TRBJ2-3, with TRBD2 matching over 16 bases. Germline V gene lookup returns CDR1 SGHRS and CDR2 YFSETQ. V shed 3 bases and J 5 bases; nucleotides not matched to a gene: 9. This CDR3 spans 18 amino acids. The CDR3 sequence: CASSSRGTSGRVGDTQYF. DNA of the CDR3: TGCGCCAGCAGCTCAAGGGGGACTAGCGGGAGGGTTGGAGATACGCAGTATTTT.

The V gene is TRBV4-1, the J gene TRBJ2-5; 11 nucleotides match TRBD1. From germline, CDR1 is MGHRA and CDR2 YSYEKL. V was pared by 3 bases and J by 5 bases, with 8 bases of the junction left unmatched. This CDR3 is 16 amino acids long. DNA for the CDR3: TGCGCCAGCAGCCAGAGAGGACAGGGGGCTTCCGAGACCCAGTACTTC. Amino acid sequence: CASSQRGQGASETQYF.

The chain couples TRBV7-2 to TRBJ2-7; 8 nucleotides align to TRBD2. The germline CDR1 and CDR2 sequences are SGHTA and FQGNSA. V gave up 3 bases and J gave up 6 bases; unmatched junction bases: 4. The CDR3 has 13 residues. As DNA, the CDR3 is TGTGCCAGCAGCTTCGGACTAGCTGGCGAGCAGTACTTC. It encodes CASSFGLAGEQYF.

The V call is TRBV4-1, the J call TRBJ2-2; 12 nucleotides line up with TRBD2. V was clipped by 4 bases and J by 5 bases; unmatched bases: 11. This CDR3 comprises 18 residues. CDR1 and CDR2 (germline): MGHRA, YSYEKL. The DNA of the CDR3 is TGCGCCAGCAGCCCAAGGACTAGCGGGATTATTTTAACCGGGGAGCTGTTTTTT. Amino acids: CASSPRTSGIILTGELFF.

The chain couples TRBV5-8 to TRBJ1-5; maybe TRBD1 (5 bases). Germline V CDR1 and CDR2: SGHTS, YDEGEE. Trimming stripped 4 bases from V and 1 base from J, with 18 bases between. This CDR3 has 17 amino acids. The DNA of the CDR3 is TGTGCCAGCAGCCAACCGGGGCCGGAGGTCAGCAATCAGCCCCAGCATTTT. As protein: CASSQPGPEVSNQPQHF.

The J gene is TRBJ1-2, the V gene TRBV5-1, with D tentatively TRBD1 (5 bases). V lost 7 bases to trimming and J lost 6 bases, with 22 bases between them. In germline, CDR1 is SGHRS, CDR2 YFSETQ. The CDR3 is 15 residues long. CDR3 coding DNA: TGCGCCAGCCGAGAAAGACCCGGGACTGTGAATGGCTACACCTTC. This translates into CASRERPGTVNGYTF.

The CDR3 nucleotides are TGTGCCAGCAGCGTTCCGGGTCTAGCGGGAGGGAAGACAACTTATGAGCAGTTCTTC. This encodes CASSVPGLAGGKTTYEQFF. The gene calls are TRBV5-4 and TRBJ2-1; 12 bases are a match to TRBD2. Germline-derived CDR1 and CDR2 are SGHNT and YYREEE (reference sequence). The CDR3 is made up of 19 amino acids. The ends lost 4 bases at V and 8 bases at J; junction bases unmatched: 19.

This chain links TRBV2 with TRBJ2-1; D gene uncertain. From germline, CDR1 is SNHLY and CDR2 FYNNEI. The CDR3 totals 15 residues. Trimming stripped 2 bases from V and 3 bases from J, with 11 bases between. DNA of the CDR3: TGTGCCAGCAGTGAAACTAACAGAAACTACAATGAGCAGTTCTTC. Protein sequence: CASSETNRNYNEQFF.

The chain has TRBV6-9 and TRBJ2-7; TRBD1 matches 9 bases. Germline loops: CDR1 MNHGY, CDR2 SVAAGI. The length of the CDR3 is 16 residues. Unmatched junction bases numbered 10, after V lost 4 bases and J lost 3 bases. CDR3 in DNA: TGTGCCAGCAGTTCTTTCCGGGGACAGGGCGACTACGAGCAGTACTTC. Protein sequence: CASSSFRGQGDYEQYF.

The V and J genes are TRBV27 and TRBJ1-2, with D perhaps matching TRBD1 (5 bases). The V gene's germline CDR1 is MNHEY and CDR2 SMNVEV (reference sequence). V gave up 0 bases and J gave up 7 bases, with 15 bases separating them. This CDR3 has 15 amino acids. The CDR3 coding sequence is TGTGCCAGCAGTTTATCCCGGGGCCAGAGGGGTGGCTACACCTTC. Translating gives CASSLSRGQRGGYTF.

The V and J genes are TRBV28 and TRBJ2-3, with D possibly matching TRBD1 (7 bases). V was cut by 4 bases and J by 0 bases, with 8 bases left in between. The CDR3 has 14 residues. CDR1 and CDR2 (germline): MDHEN, SYDVKM. CDR3 sequence (DNA): TGTGCCAGCAGTTCAGGGGGGAGCACAGATACGCAGTATTTT. Translation: CASSSGGSTDTQYF. The full variable domain, its missing parts supplied by reference TRBV28 and TRBJ2-3, is DVKVTQSSRYLVKRTGEKVFLECVQDMDHENMFWYRQDPGLGLRLIYFSYDVKMKEKGDIPEGYSVSREKKERFSLILESASTNQTSMYLCASSSGGSTDTQYFGPGTRLTVL.

This clone came up once. The chain has TRBV6-6 and TRBJ2-3; 7 nucleotides align to TRBD1. The CDR3 contains 16 residues. CDR1 is MNHNY, CDR2 SVGAGI, per germline (reference sequence). V shed 2 bases, J shed 2 bases, and the junction held 7 bases outside the gene matches. The CDR3 region is CASSYTMTGFTDTQYF. The DNA for the CDR3 is TGTGCCAGCAGTTACACGATGACAGGGTTCACAGATACGCAGTATTTT.

The chain joins TRBV4-1 to TRBJ2-5; TRBD1 might be the D (6 bases). Germline CDR1 is MGHRA and CDR2 is YSYEKL. Trimming shortened V by 5 bases and J by 4 bases, and 20 bases separated the two germline ends. This CDR3 comprises 16 residues. In DNA form, the CDR3 reads TGCGCCAGCAGCAGCGGAGCAGGGGCGTTATTAGAGACCCAGTACTTC. Amino acid sequence: CASSSGAGALLETQYF.

The V call is TRBV7-2, the J call TRBJ2-1; a possible D gene is TRBD1 (5 bases). In germline, CDR1 is SGHTA, CDR2 FQGNSA. This CDR3 region has 12 residues. The V end was cut by 3 bases, the J end by 8 bases, with 8 bases between. This chain's CDR3 is CASSLEGDEQFF. DNA for the CDR3: TGTGCCAGCAGCTTGGAAGGGGATGAGCAGTTCTTC.

Remarks on this clone: Other DNA sequences in this sample translate to the same CDR3. V and J are TRBV7-3 and TRBJ2-1; TRBD2 matches at 8 bases. CDR3 length: 15 amino acids. V was pared by 5 bases and J by 0 bases, with 3 bases of the junction left unmatched. Germline V CDR1 and CDR2: SGHTA, FQGTGA. The CDR3 nucleotides are TGTGCCAGCAGCCCAAGCGGGAGCTCCTACAATGAGCAGTTCTTC. Translation: CASSPSGSSYNEQFF.